The rows below give T cell receptor beta chains drawn from one sample of a study of cytotoxic CD8 clonotypes in ibrutinib-treated CLL. Some clones are missing from TCRdb's copy, which holds only in-frame ones; the method was immunoSEQ multiplex PCR. The repertoire holds about 160,000 clones, with under 90% as singletons. The sequencing here drew on PBMCs, taken after 24 months of ibrutinib treatment. The receptors here all came from a human donor with chronic lymphocytic leukemia. The CDR3 runs from the conserved cysteine through the conserved F or W. A D gene is named only where the DNA matches it firmly. Not every row has a clone size; where given, it reads once, few, many or a size class.

j_gene,d_gene,v_gene,abundance,CDR3aa,CDR3nt
TRBJ2-7,-,TRBV7-9,-,CASSSVENEQYF,TGTGCCAGCAGCTCCGTAGAAAACGAGCAGTACTTC
TRBJ2-1,TRBD1,TRBV7-6,-,CASSPTTGGNEQFF,TGTGCCAGCAGCCCTACGACAGGGGGCAATGAGCAGTTCTTC
TRBJ1-2,-,TRBV11-2,once,CASSLERGTGYTF,TGTGCCAGCAGCTTAGAACGGGGGACTGGCTACACCTTC
TRBJ2-7,TRBD2,TRBV11-2,-,CASSLFSGTSGGGHEQYF,TGTGCCAGCAGCTTATTCTCCGGGACTAGCGGGGGGGGGCACGAGCAGTACTTC
TRBJ1-2,TRBD1,TRBV4-3,once,CASSQRQGGDYGYTF,TGCGCCAGCAGCCAGCGACAGGGGGGGGACTATGGCTACACCTTC
TRBJ1-2,-,TRBV5-1,-,CASSLGPNYGYTF,TGCGCCAGCAGCTTGGGGCCTAACTATGGCTACACCTTC
TRBJ2-7,TRBD1,TRBV4-2,-,CASSQEGWDRGTGEQYF,TGTGCCAGCAGCCAAGAGGGATGGGACAGGGGGACCGGCGAGCAGTACTTC
TRBJ2-1,-,TRBV29-1,-,CSASAGNQNEQFF,TGCAGCGCCTCGGCGGGAAACCAAAATGAGCAGTTCTTC
TRBJ2-2,TRBD2,TRBV7-3,-,CASRREGLVTGELFF,TGTGCCAGCAGGCGGGAGGGCCTAGTCACCGGGGAGCTGTTTTTT
TRBJ2-2,-,TRBV27,-,CASSSGTLNTGELFF,TGTGCCAGCAGTTCGGGTACTCTTAACACCGGGGAGCTGTTTTTT
TRBJ2-1,-,TRBV10-1,-,CASSLWRPYNEQFF,TGCGCCAGCAGTTTGTGGAGACCCTACAATGAGCAGTTCTTC
TRBJ2-3,-,TRBV15,-,CATSRGTTLSTDTQYF,TGTGCCACCAGCAGAGGGACTACCCTGAGCACAGATACGCAGTATTTT
TRBJ1-1,-,TRBV6-5,-,CASSSPPGRGTEAFF,TGTGCCAGCAGTTCCCCCCCAGGGAGGGGCACTGAAGCTTTCTTT
TRBJ1-5,TRBD1,TRBV18,-,CASSQGAGNQPQHF,TGTGCCAGCTCACAGGGGGCTGGGAATCAGCCCCAGCATTTT
TRBJ2-7,-,TRBV5-1,few,CASSFLAQSYEQYF,TGCGCCAGCAGCTTCTTGGCGCAATCCTACGAGCAGTACTTC
TRBJ1-3,-,TRBV7-2,few,CASSDHGVAGNTIYF,TGTGCCAGCAGCGACCACGGGGTTGCTGGAAACACCATATATTTT
TRBJ2-5,TRBD1,TRBV7-2,-,CASSWTGVETQYF,TGTGCCAGCAGCTGGACAGGGGTAGAGACCCAGTACTTC
TRBJ2-1,TRBD2,TRBV9,once,CASSVYSGGFDEQFF,TGTGCCAGCAGCGTATACAGCGGGGGGTTTGATGAGCAGTTCTTC
TRBJ1-1,-,TRBV6-1,-,CASSEARGTRSNTEAFF,TGTGCCAGCAGTGAAGCGCGGGGCACACGATCGAACACTGAAGCTTTCTTT
TRBJ2-1,-,TRBV2,-,CASSDRGAPPRRNEQFF,TGTGCCAGCAGTGACCGGGGGGCCCCACCGAGGAGGAATGAGCAGTTCTTC
TRBJ1-2,-,TRBV30,-,CAWSLNGYTF,TGTGCCTGGAGTTTGAATGGCTACACCTTC
TRBJ1-5,TRBD1,TRBV18,-,CASSPGQGKNQPQHF,TGTGCCAGCTCTCCCGGACAGGGAAAAAATCAGCCCCAGCATTTT
TRBJ1-3,-,TRBV7-2,once,CASSSGNLGNTIYF,TGTGCCAGCAGCTCCGGAAACCTTGGAAACACCATATATTTT
TRBJ1-4,-,TRBV5-6,-,CASSVLAGTNEKLFF,TGTGCCAGCAGCGTCTTAGCGGGGACTAATGAAAAACTGTTTTTT
TRBJ1-1,TRBD1,TRBV27,-,CASSGDRLSTEAFF,TGTGCCAGCAGTGGGGACAGGCTGAGCACTGAAGCTTTCTTT
TRBJ2-3,TRBD2,TRBV5-1,-,CASSSFRGGPTSTDTQYF,TGCGCCAGCAGCTCCTTTCGGGGGGGACCAACTAGCACAGATACGCAGTATTTT
TRBJ2-7,-,TRBV6-5,-,CASRRGQISSYEQYF,TGTGCCAGCAGACGTGGACAGATTAGCTCCTACGAGCAGTACTTC
TRBJ2-1,TRBD1,TRBV7-2,once,CASSLHKQGWAYNEQFF,TGTGCCAGCAGCTTACACAAACAGGGGTGGGCCTACAATGAGCAGTTCTTC
TRBJ1-1,-,TRBV6-5,-,CASSYSRSWTEAFF,TGTGCCAGCAGTTACTCGAGGAGTTGGACTGAAGCTTTCTTT
TRBJ2-2,-,TRBV7-7,-,CASSFGVGELFF,TGTGCTAGCAGCTTCGGGGTCGGGGAGCTGTTTTTT
TRBJ1-3,-,TRBV10-1,-,CASMSGNTIYF,TGCGCCAGCATGTCGGGAAACACCATATATTTT
TRBJ2-4,-,TRBV27,-,CASTQTRDRPLAPLAKNIQYF,TGTGCCAGCACCCAAACCCGAGACCGACCCTTGGCCCCCTTAGCCAAAAACATTCAGTACTTC
TRBJ1-2,-,TRBV28,once,CASISRGPFYGYTF,TGTGCCAGCATCTCGAGGGGACCCTTCTATGGCTACACCTTC
TRBJ1-1,TRBD1,TRBV11-2,-,CASSYDRGRNTEAFF,TGTGCCAGCAGCTACGACAGGGGGCGAAACACTGAAGCTTTCTTT
TRBJ2-7,TRBD1,TRBV7-8,-,CASSLEQGVTYEQYF,TGTGCCAGCAGCTTAGAACAGGGGGTAACCTACGAGCAGTACTTC
TRBJ2-1,-,TRBV28,-,CASRSGLSRSYNEQFF,TGTGCCAGCAGGTCCGGACTATCGAGGTCCTACAATGAGCAGTTCTTC
TRBJ1-2,-,TRBV6-1,-,CASRQQDFYGYTF,TGTGCCAGCAGGCAACAGGACTTCTATGGCTACACCTTC
TRBJ2-7,TRBD1,TRBV7-4,-,CASNLGAGGAYYEQYF,TGTGCCAGCAACTTAGGGGCAGGGGGCGCTTACTACGAGCAGTACTTC
TRBJ1-2,TRBD1,TRBV5-1,-,CASSFGTGSNYGYTF,TGCGCCAGCAGCTTCGGGACAGGGAGTAACTATGGCTACACCTTC
TRBJ2-7,-,TRBV4-3,-,CASSQGRQGIYEQYF,TGCGCCAGCAGCCAAGGGCGGCAGGGGATCTACGAGCAGTACTTC
TRBJ1-5,TRBD1,TRBV10-2,-,CASSLTGGSGQPQHF,TGCGCCAGCAGCCTCACAGGGGGTTCCGGTCAGCCCCAGCATTTT
TRBJ1-1,-,TRBV10-3,-,CAITPRTGPNTEAFF,TGTGCCATCACCCCCAGAACAGGCCCGAACACTGAAGCTTTCTTT